This T cell receptor beta chain derives from a study of T-cell memory formation after mild COVID-19. Findings of the study overall: Memory from before infection featured some responding clones, which suggests cross-reactive memory joined. Contracting clones from day 15 to 85 had balanced CD4/CD8; later expanders favoured CD4+.

Germline V CDR1 and CDR2: DFQATT, SNEGSKA (reference sequence). Trimming cost V 6 bases and J 3 bases, with 26 bases left between them. The CDR3 is 17 amino acids. This clonotype has more than one count but fewer than ten. What it recognizes is unknown. In TCRdb, the 5' RACE reads were re-called with MiXCR into one record per CDR3 protein. The sample records just over 300,000 distinct CDR3 sequences, less than 20% being singletons. The specimen sequenced was PBMCs or a T cell subset sorted from them (not recorded which). The clonotype originates from a man between 18 and 35 years old who had mild COVID-19 (a few samples of this study predate the infection). Cell type and time point are not known. V usage is TRBV20-1 and J usage is TRBJ1-2, with unresolved D. The CDR3 protein is CSATNGDMDTRHYGYTF. CDR3 sequence (DNA): TGCAGTGCCACGAACGGAGATATGGATACACGACACTATGGCTACACCTTC.